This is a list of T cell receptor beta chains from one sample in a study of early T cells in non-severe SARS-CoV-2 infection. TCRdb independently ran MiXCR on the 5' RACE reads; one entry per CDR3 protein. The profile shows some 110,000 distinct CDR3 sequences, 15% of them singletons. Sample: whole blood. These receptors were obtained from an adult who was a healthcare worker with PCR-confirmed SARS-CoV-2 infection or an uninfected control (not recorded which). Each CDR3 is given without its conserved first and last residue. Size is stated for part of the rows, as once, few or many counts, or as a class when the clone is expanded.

CDR3 protein: ASSEVRNQPQH; V gene: TRBV6-1; J gene: TRBJ1-5; clone size: few
CDR3 protein: ASNRDAGELF; V gene: TRBV5-6; J gene: TRBJ2-2; clone size: few
CDR3 protein: ASSLALAGGRSTDTQY; V gene: TRBV5-1; J gene: TRBJ2-3; clone size: few
CDR3 protein: ASSQESGFLYGYT; V gene: TRBV4-1; J gene: TRBJ1-2; clone size: few
CDR3 protein: SVETGDATDTQY; V gene: TRBV29-1; J gene: TRBJ2-3; clone size: few
CDR3 protein: ASTQGTLSYNSPLH; V gene: TRBV12-3/TRBV12-4; J gene: TRBJ1-6; clone size: .
CDR3 protein: ASSQGLKNTEAF; V gene: TRBV3-1; J gene: TRBJ1-1; clone size: few
CDR3 protein: ASSFGINTEAF; V gene: TRBV7-3; J gene: TRBJ1-1; clone size: .
CDR3 protein: ASTGGIAEQY; V gene: TRBV2; J gene: TRBJ2-7; clone size: .
CDR3 protein: ASGPSGANVLT; V gene: TRBV12-5; J gene: TRBJ2-6; clone size: few
CDR3 protein: ASSQNFDNEKLF; V gene: TRBV3-1; J gene: TRBJ1-4; clone size: .
CDR3 protein: ASGISYEQY; V gene: TRBV6-1; J gene: TRBJ2-7; clone size: many
CDR3 protein: ASSLGRGIYYGYT; V gene: TRBV5-1; J gene: TRBJ1-2; clone size: .
CDR3 protein: ASSWDRRNTEAF; V gene: TRBV7-8; J gene: TRBJ1-1; clone size: few
CDR3 protein: ASSTGTGALGTQY; V gene: TRBV6-6; J gene: TRBJ2-4; clone size: .
CDR3 protein: ASSQPTDGYT; V gene: TRBV4-1; J gene: TRBJ1-2; clone size: .
CDR3 protein: ASSRGLATETQY; V gene: TRBV27; J gene: TRBJ2-5; clone size: .
CDR3 protein: AWNSGGGYGYT; V gene: TRBV30; J gene: TRBJ1-2; clone size: .
CDR3 protein: ASSPPGSSGNTIY; V gene: TRBV12-3/TRBV12-4; J gene: TRBJ1-3; clone size: few
CDR3 protein: SVTDGTGQAF; V gene: TRBV29-1; J gene: TRBJ1-1; clone size: many
CDR3 protein: ASSQEGGANYGYT; V gene: TRBV3-1; J gene: TRBJ1-2; clone size: few
CDR3 protein: ASSLEGANGANVLT; V gene: TRBV5-1; J gene: TRBJ2-6; clone size: few
CDR3 protein: SADLAGARGDTQY; V gene: TRBV20-1; J gene: TRBJ2-3; clone size: .
CDR3 protein: ASSATWQPQH; V gene: TRBV2; J gene: TRBJ1-5; clone size: few
CDR3 protein: ASRPSPYNEQF; V gene: TRBV3-1; J gene: TRBJ2-1; clone size: few
CDR3 protein: ASSQSRDRAEKLF; V gene: TRBV4-1; J gene: TRBJ1-4; clone size: .
CDR3 protein: ASSMSGDPATEAF; V gene: TRBV19; J gene: TRBJ1-1; clone size: .
CDR3 protein: ASSNEPTSGGRGTQY; V gene: TRBV12-3/TRBV12-4; J gene: TRBJ2-5; clone size: many
CDR3 protein: ASSTRAGGRETQY; V gene: TRBV2; J gene: TRBJ2-5; clone size: few
CDR3 protein: ASSLGKGVYEQY; V gene: TRBV7-2; J gene: TRBJ2-7; clone size: few
CDR3 protein: SVRANYEQY; V gene: TRBV29-1; J gene: TRBJ2-7; clone size: few
CDR3 protein: ASRPDITNYGYT; V gene: TRBV5-4; J gene: TRBJ1-2; clone size: many
CDR3 protein: ASSHGTGEYEQY; V gene: TRBV3-1; J gene: TRBJ2-7; clone size: few
CDR3 protein: ASSRGDRGPDSPLH; V gene: TRBV4-1; J gene: TRBJ1-6; clone size: few